This T cell receptor beta chain was recorded in a study of CD8 T cells in Susac syndrome. A quantity of roughly 0.5 to 1 ug RNA underwent reverse transcription using random hexamers. Multiplex PCR with immunoSEQ amplified the TCR beta CDR3 across 54 Vbeta and 13 Jbeta. TCRdb re-called the immunoSEQ multiplex PCR reads with MiXCR, one entry per CDR3 protein. This table has more than 100,000 distinct CDR3 sequences, 90% to 95% appearing once. From blood CD8+ and CD4+ T cells, TCR beta sequences were generated. Controls matched for sex and age were healthy donors. Trimming left V 4 bases short and J 1 base short, with 17 bases between. Per germline, CDR1 SGHRS and CDR2 YFSETQ. The CDR3 runs to 16 residues.

Source material: CD4+ T cells from PBMCs. The J gene is TRBJ1-1, the V gene TRBV5-1, with D perhaps matching TRBD1 (5 bases). The receptor was isolated from a human donor in good health. CDR3 protein: CASSPGLLTWNTEAFF. DNA of the CDR3: TGCGCCAGCAGCCCGGGGCTTCTCACGTGGAACACTGAAGCTTTCTTT.